Following are 23 T cell receptor beta chains from one sample sequenced in a study of cytomegalovirus exposure and HLA in healthy donors. Sequencing used immunoSEQ multiplex PCR; TCRdb keeps in-frame clones, though not all of them. Among 150,000 to 200,000 clones, about 85% were seen once, and the ten largest hold more than 15%. Material for sequencing was PBMCs. These receptors were obtained from a man aged 18 to 29 in good health and CMV-seropositive.

The gene calls are TRBV29-1 and TRBJ2-1, with 8 bases identical to TRBD1. CDR3 length: 14 amino acids. With V trimmed by 7 bases and J by 4 bases, 9 bases remained unmatched. Per the germline V gene, CDR1 is SQVTM and CDR2 is ANQGSEA. The CDR3 nucleotides are TGCAGCGGCCGAGGACAGGGTCGATACAATGAGCAGTTCTTC. Translated: CSGRGQGRYNEQFF.

In the case of this clone: This same CDR3 is encoded by further DNA sequences in the sample. This rearrangement joins TRBV5-1 to TRBJ1-2; TRBD1 is a possible D gene (6 bases). Between the trimmed V and J ends, which lost 4 bases and 5 bases, there was a span of 9 bases. Germline loops: CDR1 SGHRS, CDR2 YFSETQ. This CDR3 has 12 amino acids. The CDR3 DNA sequence: TGCGCCAGCAGCCTGGACAGTTATGGCTACACCTTC. Translating it yields CASSLDSYGYTF.

The chain joins TRBV4-1 to TRBJ2-1; a possible D gene is TRBD1 (5 bases). The ends were cut back, 4 bases at V and 0 bases at J, with 13 bases in the middle. The CDR3 length is 16 residues. Germline CDR1 is MGHRA and CDR2 is YSYEKL. CDR3 sequence reads: CASSPRTFSSYNEQFF. DNA for the CDR3: TGCGCCAGCAGCCCCCGGACATTTAGCTCCTACAATGAGCAGTTCTTC.

The V gene is TRBV12-2, the J gene TRBJ2-7; TRBD2, as called in the table, went unchecked against the DNA. TRBV12-2 is given as a pseudogene. This CDR3 is built from 12 residues. CDR3 coding DNA: TGTGCAAGTCGCCGCTGGCGGTACGAGCAGTACTTC. Translating it yields CASRRWRYEQYF.

The chain links TRBV27 to TRBJ1-2, with D tentatively TRBD1 (6 bases). Germline V gives CDR1 MNHEY, CDR2 SMNVEV (reference sequence). V lost 3 bases and J lost 2, with 16 bases in between. The CDR3 totals 16 residues. This CDR3 reads CASSFVNRVENYGYTF. The DNA for the CDR3 is TGTGCCAGCAGTTTCGTCAACAGGGTCGAAAACTATGGCTACACCTTC.

The sample holds one count of this clone. This chain links TRBV6-1 with TRBJ2-7, with a weak D call TRBD1 (5 bases). This CDR3 region has 14 residues. Trimming pared 1 base from V and 5 bases from J, leaving 12 bases between. Per germline, CDR1 MNHNS and CDR2 SASEGT. The CDR3 reads CASSEVGAVDEQYF. CDR3 bases: TGTGCCAGCAGTGAAGTAGGGGCGGTAGACGAGCAGTACTTC.

V is TRBV11-2 and J is TRBJ2-2, with 13 bases matching TRBD2. CDR3 length: 16 residues. CDR1 and CDR2 from the germline V gene are SGHAT and FQNNGV. V gave up 5 bases and J gave up 3 bases; unmatched junction bases: 3. The CDR3 bases are TGTGCCAGCAGCCTCGGACTAGCGGGAGACACCGGGGAGCTGTTTTTT. It codes for CASSLGLAGDTGELFF.

As DNA, the CDR3 is TGTGCCAGCAGCGGTAACAATGAGCAGTTCTTC. Translated: CASSGNNEQFF. J is TRBJ2-1 and V is TRBV27; D is ambiguous. V was trimmed by 6 bases and J by 5 bases, leaving 5 bases between them. There are 11 residues in the CDR3. Germline V gene lookup returns CDR1 MNHEY and CDR2 SMNVEV (reference sequence).

This clone was detected only once. The chain carries TRBV1 and TRBJ2-5; TRBD2 is taken as the D call from the table, unchecked against the DNA. TRBV1 has pseudogene status. The CDR3 totals 15 residues. CDR3 nucleotide sequence: TGCACCAGCAGCCAAGATCTTAGCGGGTGGGAGACCCAGTACTTC. Translating gives CTSSQDLSGWETQYF.

The V and J genes are TRBV18 and TRBJ2-5, with 9 bases matching TRBD2. This CDR3 comprises 17 residues. The J segment lost 2 bases and the V segment lost 1 base, leaving 8 bases of the junction unmatched. Per the germline V gene, CDR1 is KGHSH and CDR2 is LQKENI. CDR3 DNA: TGTGCCAGCTCACCACTCGGGACTAGCAGCTATCAAGAGACCCAGTACTTC. It specifies CASSPLGTSSYQETQYF.

V is TRBV4-1 and J is TRBJ2-7; 11 positions match TRBD1. With 0 bases clipped from V and 7 bases from J, the junction kept 8 bases outside the gene matches. This CDR3 region has 16 residues. Germline loops: CDR1 MGHRA, CDR2 YSYEKL. CDR3 sequence: CASSQDGQGARWEQYF. CDR3 coding DNA: TGCGCCAGCAGCCAAGATGGACAGGGGGCGCGGTGGGAGCAGTACTTC.

The chain joins TRBV11-2 to TRBJ2-1, with D maybe TRBD1 (6 bases). The V end was cut by 6 bases, the J end by 5 bases, with 17 bases between. The CDR3 spans 15 residues. Per the germline V gene, CDR1 is SGHAT and CDR2 is FQNNGV. CDR3 nucleotide sequence: TGTGCCAGCAGTATGAATGTCGGACAGAACAATGAGCAGTTCTTC. Translating it yields CASSMNVGQNNEQFF.

J is TRBJ2-7 and V is TRBV6-1; D is possibly TRBD2 (6 bases). V gave up 6 bases and J gave up 4 bases, with 16 bases separating them. The CDR3 loop spans 14 amino acids. CDR1 and CDR2 from the germline V gene are MNHNS and SASEGT. The chain's CDR3 is CASRGVGTLYEQYF. The DNA of the CDR3 is TGTGCCAGCAGGGGGGTAGGGACTCTTTACGAGCAGTACTTC.

This clone has only one observation. The J gene is TRBJ2-1, the V gene TRBV5-5; D might be TRBD2 (5 bases). V was trimmed by 1 base and J by 9 bases, leaving 20 bases between them. The CDR3 spans 16 residues. Germline V CDR1 and CDR2: SGHKS, YYEKEE (reference sequence). The CDR3 DNA sequence: TGTGCCAGCAGCTTGCTTCTGGCTAGCAATCAGGCTGAGCAGTTCTTC. Translating it yields CASSLLLASNQAEQFF.

The rearrangement links TRBV6-5 to TRBJ1-2; TRBD1 matches 8 bases. Losses at the gene ends were 11 bases for V and 2 bases for J; bases not matched to a gene: 13. The CDR3 totals 15 residues. Per the germline V gene, CDR1 is MNHEY and CDR2 is SVGAGI. DNA for the CDR3: TGTGCCGTGTCCGGGACAGGAGCATGGAACTATGGCTACACCTTC. Residues: CAVSGTGAWNYGYTF.

The rearrangement uses TRBV5-6 and TRBJ2-2; 8 bases align to TRBD1. The germline gives CDR1 SGHDT, CDR2 YYEEEE. This CDR3 comprises 16 residues. V was clipped by 4 bases and J by 3 bases; unmatched bases: 8. The DNA of the CDR3 is TGTGCCAGCAGCGGCGACGCCAGGGGGCACACCGGGGAGCTGTTTTTT. Translation gives CASSGDARGHTGELFF.

The rearrangement links TRBV27 to TRBJ2-5, with 8 bases matching TRBD2. This CDR3 is 14 amino acids long. V shed 7 bases, J shed 4 bases, and the junction held 8 bases outside the gene matches. The germline V gene has CDR1 MNHEY and CDR2 SMNVEV (reference sequence). As DNA, the CDR3 is TGTGCCAGCATGACGGGGGGGACGGGAGAGACCCAGTACTTC. This codes for CASMTGGTGETQYF.

V is TRBV9 and J is TRBJ2-1, with TRBD2 matching 11 bases. This CDR3 comprises 16 residues. With 4 bases clipped from V and 8 bases from J, the junction kept 11 bases outside the gene matches. Germline V gene sequence: CDR1 SGDLS, CDR2 YYNGEE. Here the CDR3 DNA reads TGTGCCAGCAGCTTATGGACTAGCGGGTCTGGGGATGAGCAGTTCTTC. The encoded protein is CASSLWTSGSGDEQFF. Variable domain in full (rest from reference TRBV9 and TRBJ2-1): DSGVTQTPKHLITATGQRVTLRCSPRSGDLSVYWYQQSLDQGLQFLIQYYNGEERAKGNILERFSAQQFPDLHSELNLSSLELGDSALYFCASSLWTSGSGDEQFFGPGTRLTVL.

J is TRBJ2-7 and V is TRBV6-1; 7 bases align to TRBD1. CDR1 is MNHNS, CDR2 SASEGT, per germline. The CDR3 loop spans 15 amino acids. Losses at the gene ends were 6 bases for V and 0 bases for J; bases not matched to a gene: 8. The CDR3 loop is CASSPGQASSYEQYF. The DNA of the CDR3 is TGTGCCAGCAGCCCCGGACAGGCCAGCTCCTACGAGCAGTACTTC.

This chain joins TRBV9 and TRBJ1-2, with TRBD1 matching over 8 bases. V gave up 3 bases and J gave up 3 bases; unmatched junction bases: 7. CDR3 length: 15 residues. Germline V lookup: CDR1 SGDLS, CDR2 YYNGEE. CDR3 in DNA: TGTGCCAGCAGCGCTAGATTGACAGGGGACTATGGCTACACCTTC. Its protein is CASSARLTGDYGYTF.

This chain joins TRBV29-1 and TRBJ1-2, with 12 bases matching TRBD1. In germline, CDR1 is SQVTM, CDR2 ANQGSEA. V gave up 4 bases and J gave up 3 bases; unmatched junction bases: 15. This CDR3 is 18 amino acids long. In DNA form, the CDR3 reads TGCAGCGTTGCGGGCACCGGGACAGGGGGCGCAGGTGACTATGGCTACACCTTC. The encoded protein is CSVAGTGTGGAGDYGYTF.

The V and J genes are TRBV6-5 and TRBJ1-1; D remains unclear. V was cut by 7 bases and J by 1 base, with 13 bases left in between. CDR1 and CDR2 (germline): MNHEY, SVGAGI. The CDR3 loop spans 14 amino acids. CDR3 region: CASIQYRGNTEAFF. The CDR3 DNA sequence: TGTGCCAGCATCCAATACCGGGGGAACACTGAAGCTTTCTTT.

The chain couples TRBV7-6 to TRBJ2-6; a possible D gene is TRBD1 (5 bases). The CDR3 contains 15 residues. With 4 bases removed from V and 2 bases from J, the gap between germline ends came to 9 bases. Looked up from germline, CDR1 is SGHVS and CDR2 is FNYEAQ. The CDR3: CASSSAGTGANVLTF. DNA for the CDR3: TGTGCCAGCAGCTCCGCAGGGACTGGGGCCAACGTCCTGACTTTC.